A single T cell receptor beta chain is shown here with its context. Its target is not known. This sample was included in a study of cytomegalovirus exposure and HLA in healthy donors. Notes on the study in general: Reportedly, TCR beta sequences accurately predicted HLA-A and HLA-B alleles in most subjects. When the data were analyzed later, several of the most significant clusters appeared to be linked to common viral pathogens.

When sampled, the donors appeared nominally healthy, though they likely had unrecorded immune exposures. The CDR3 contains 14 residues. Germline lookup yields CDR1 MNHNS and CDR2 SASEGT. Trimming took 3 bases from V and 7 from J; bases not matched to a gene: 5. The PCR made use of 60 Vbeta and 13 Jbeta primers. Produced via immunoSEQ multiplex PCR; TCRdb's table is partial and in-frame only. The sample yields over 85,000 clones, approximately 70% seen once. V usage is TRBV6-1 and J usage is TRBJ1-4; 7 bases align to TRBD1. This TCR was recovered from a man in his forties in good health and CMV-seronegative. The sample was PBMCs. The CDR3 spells CASSDWDRFEKLFF. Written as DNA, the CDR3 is TGTGCCAGCAGTGACTGGGACAGATTTGAAAAACTGTTTTTT.